This T cell receptor beta chain was retrieved from a study of cytomegalovirus exposure and HLA in healthy donors. Overall study findings and caveats: TCR beta sequences numbering under 20,000 were associated with HLA alleles at 0.05 false discovery rate in a later analysis. When analyzed later, a missense DCLRE1C variant was found to be linked to TCR beta V- and J-gene trimming.

Donors were nominally healthy when sampled, though unrecorded immune exposures were likely. Worth noting for this clone: Its antigen is unknown.

Per the germline V gene, CDR1 is MGHRA and CDR2 is YSYEKL. This CDR3 has 16 residues. Trimming removed 0 bases at V and 0 bases at J, with 8 bases between. Both 60 Vbeta primers and 13 Jbeta primers went into the PCR. Assay used: immunoSEQ multiplex PCR; TCRdb lists only in-frame clones, some missing. The profile shows 95,000 to 100,000 clones, around 10% of them singletons. The clonotype originates from a man aged 45-60 years in good health and CMV-seropositive. Sample: PBMCs. V usage is TRBV4-1 and J usage is TRBJ1-4, with unresolved D. The DNA for the CDR3 is TGCGCCAGCAGCCAAGATAGTATATCAACTAATGAAAAACTGTTTTTT. This gives the protein CASSQDSISTNEKLFF.